These 30 T cell receptor beta chains share one sample of origin, sequenced in a study of CD8 T cells in ankylosing spondylitis. General study points: Ankylosing spondylitis blood appeared to be characterized by a TCR beta motif of roughly eight highly homologous variants.

TCRdb called the 5' RACE reads again in MiXCR, with one record for every CDR3 protein. The repertoire holds fewer than 750,000 distinct CDR3 sequences, with around 17% as singletons. Their cognate antigens are unknown. Material for sequencing was blood, either unsorted or a sorted T cell fraction (not recorded which). These TCRs come from a male donor with ankylosing spondylitis.

This clonotype is a singleton in its sample. The chain combines TRBV7-8 with TRBJ2-7; a weak D match, TRBD2 (6 bases). V lost 4 bases and J 7 bases, leaving 20 bases between the germline ends. The CDR3 consists of 15 residues. CDR1 and CDR2 (germline): SGHVS, FQNEAQ. DNA of the CDR3: TGTGCCAGCAGCTACGAACCGGGACTTAAGTGGGAGCAGTACTTC. This gives the protein CASSYEPGLKWEQYF.

This chain links TRBV24-1 with TRBJ2-2; D might be TRBD1 (5 bases). The CDR3 sequence is 15 residues long. The germline gives CDR1 KGHDR, CDR2 SFDVKD. The V and J ends lost 1 base and 5 bases respectively, with 10 bases between them. The CDR3 nucleotides are TGTGCCACCAGTGATTTCGGCCGACAGACCGGGGAGCTGTTTTTT. It translates to CATSDFGRQTGELFF.

This rearrangement joins TRBV4-3 to TRBJ1-2; D is unresolved. The V gene lost 0 bases and the J gene lost 4 bases, with 12 bases spanning the gap. CDR3 length: 15 amino acids. The germline V gene has CDR1 LGHNA and CDR2 YSLEER. CDR3 region: CASSQDSRSFYGYTF. CDR3 sequence (DNA): TGCGCCAGCAGCCAAGATTCTAGGAGCTTCTATGGCTACACCTTC.

The rearrangement links TRBV25-1 to TRBJ2-3; 14 nucleotides align to TRBD2. This CDR3 has 14 amino acids. Germline CDR1 is MGHDK and CDR2 is SYGVNS. V shed 9 bases and J 7 bases; nucleotides not matched to a gene: 6. CDR3 residues: CARETSGRENTQYF. The CDR3 coding sequence is TGTGCCAGAGAGACTAGCGGGAGGGAAAATACGCAGTATTTT.

The genes are TRBV15 and TRBJ2-5; possible D gene TRBD1, 6 bases. The germline V gene has CDR1 LNHNV and CDR2 YYDKDF (reference sequence). Trimming pared 0 bases from V and 3 bases from J, leaving 8 bases between. The CDR3 runs to 14 residues. Here the CDR3 DNA reads TGTGCCACCAGCAGAGATTACAGGGAAGAGACCCAGTACTTC. The encoded protein is CATSRDYREETQYF.

This clonotype was seen a handful of times. The rearrangement uses TRBV6-2 or TRBV6-3 and TRBJ1-1; D uncertain. Trimming shortened V by 2 bases and J by 3 bases, and 7 bases separated the two germline ends. This CDR3 has 13 residues. The germline gives CDR1 MNHEY, CDR2 SVGEGT. The CDR3 reads CASSYGSYTEAFF. Here the CDR3 DNA reads TGTGCCAGCAGTTACGGGAGCTACACTGAAGCTTTCTTT.

The chain links TRBV10-3 to TRBJ2-7, with 10 bases identical to TRBD2. Per the germline V gene, CDR1 is ENHRY and CDR2 is SYGVKD. There are 15 residues in the CDR3. V shed 4 bases, J shed 3 bases, and the junction held 6 bases outside the gene matches. CDR3 nucleotides: TGTGCCATCAGTGGAACTAGCGGGATAATCTACGAGCAGTACTTC. It yields the protein CAISGTSGIIYEQYF.

This clonotype has ten or more counts. The gene calls are TRBV11-2 and TRBJ2-3, with D unclear. CDR1 and CDR2 (germline): SGHAT, FQNNGV. Trimming removed 5 bases at V and 7 bases at J, with 10 bases between. This CDR3 has 12 amino acids. CDR3 loop: CASSRFLNTQYF. CDR3 DNA sequence: TGTGCCAGCAGCCGATTTCTAAATACGCAGTATTTT.

This clonotype was detected only a few times. The CDR3 DNA reads TGTGCCAGCAGCCCCGGCCCGTTAGCGGGGGGGCTACCCTCCTACAATGAGCAGTTCTTC. It yields the protein CASSPGPLAGGLPSYNEQFF. This chain joins TRBV3-1 and TRBJ2-1; 11 bases map to TRBD2. This CDR3 has 20 amino acids. V shed 4 bases, J shed 0 bases, and the junction held 14 bases outside the gene matches. The germline gives CDR1 LGHDT, CDR2 YNNKEL (reference sequence).

In its sample, this clonotype was seen a few times. This chain links TRBV9 with TRBJ1-2; TRBD1 matches 7 bases. Germline trimming cut 6 bases from V and 0 bases from J; bases unmatched to any gene: 8. Germline V gene sequence: CDR1 SGDLS, CDR2 YYNGEE. The CDR3 consists of 15 residues. The CDR3, as DNA: TGTGCCAGCACCGCACGGACAGGCACTAACTATGGCTACACCTTC. Translating gives CASTARTGTNYGYTF.

This clonotype was seen more than once but under ten times. This chain connects TRBV29-1 to TRBJ2-1, with no clear D. The CDR3 totals 10 residues. V shed 3 bases and J shed 10 bases, with 7 bases lying between them. Germline V gives CDR1 SQVTM, CDR2 ANQGSEA. The DNA of the CDR3 is TGCAGCGTTGATTTTGGAGAGCAGTTCTTC. Protein sequence: CSVDFGEQFF.

The V gene is TRBV10-3, the J gene TRBJ1-1; unclear D gene. Trimming pared 0 bases from V and 11 bases from J, leaving 13 bases between. Germline V gene lookup returns CDR1 ENHRY and CDR2 SYGVKD. There are 13 residues in the CDR3. CDR3 sequence (DNA): TGTGCCATCAGTGAGTCCGGAGCAGATGGGGCTTTCTTT. Amino acids: CAISESGADGAFF.

This chain links TRBV12-3 or TRBV12-4 with TRBJ1-5; D unresolved. The ends were cut back, 6 bases at V and 6 bases at J, with 9 bases in the middle. This CDR3 spans 12 amino acids. CDR3 residues: CASRWAGQPQHF. Written as DNA, the CDR3 is TGTGCCAGCAGGTGGGCGGGTCAGCCCCAGCATTTT.

As regards this clonotype: A much larger clone lies one base from this, so it may be a read error. The rearrangement joins TRBV6-5 to TRBJ1-1; D gene uncertain. V lost 5 bases and J 1 base, leaving 8 bases between the germline ends. CDR3 length equals 13 residues. CDR1 MNHEY and CDR2 SVGAGI come from the germline V gene. CDR3 protein: CASSTRRNTEAFF. The DNA for the CDR3 is TGTGCCAGCAGTACCCGGAGGAACACTGAAGCTTTCTTT.

This clonotype was observed a handful of times. The chain couples TRBV6-6 to TRBJ2-7; unclear D gene. Germline assignment: CDR1 MNHNY and CDR2 SVGAGI (reference sequence). V lost 6 bases and J 4 bases, leaving 10 bases between the germline ends. The CDR3 length is 12 residues. The CDR3 DNA is TGTGCCAGCAGAGGTCCTGAGTACGAGCAGTACTTC. Translating it yields CASRGPEYEQYF.

This clonotype has ten or more counts. The genes are TRBV7-9 and TRBJ1-5, with TRBD1 matching over 11 bases. Germline CDR1 reads SEHNR; CDR2 reads FQNEAQ (reference sequence). V gave up 4 bases and J gave up 4 bases; unmatched junction bases: 6. The CDR3 runs to 16 residues. The CDR3 DNA follows: TGTGCCAGCAGCTCGACCGGGACAGGGGGTAATCAGCCCCAGCATTTT. Its protein product is CASSSTGTGGNQPQHF.

This clonotype has just a few counts. The gene calls are TRBV4-3 and TRBJ2-7; D may match TRBD1 or TRBD2 (5 bases each). CDR3 length equals 15 residues. CDR1 is LGHNA, CDR2 YSLEER, per germline. The V and J ends lost 3 bases and 2 bases respectively, with 14 bases between them. Here the CDR3 DNA reads TGCGCCAGCAGCCAGGACCGGGACGGAGCCTACGAGCAGTACTTC. Translated, it gives CASSQDRDGAYEQYF.

This clonotype was seen many times. The chain links TRBV20-1 to TRBJ1-1; a possible D gene is TRBD1 (5 bases). Germline-derived CDR1 and CDR2 are DFQATT and SNEGSKA (reference sequence). The CDR3 has 11 amino acids. In nucleotides, the CDR3 is TGCTCCCGAGGGGTGAACACTGAAGCTTTCTTT. Its protein is CSRGVNTEAFF.

This clonotype showed up just a few times. V and J are TRBV4-1 and TRBJ2-1; TRBD1 is a possible D gene (6 bases). The CDR3 runs 16 residues. V was trimmed by 0 bases and J by 3 bases, leaving 12 bases between them. CDR1 and CDR2 (germline): MGHRA, YSYEKL. The CDR3 loop reads CASSQEARTDYNEQFF. The CDR3 nucleotides read TGCGCCAGCAGCCAAGAGGCCAGGACAGACTACAATGAGCAGTTCTTC.

The J gene is TRBJ2-3, the V gene TRBV12-3 or TRBV12-4; 11 positions agree with TRBD1. Trimming cost V 5 bases and J 6 bases; bases outside gene matches: 10. The CDR3 consists of 16 residues. DNA of the CDR3: TGTGCCAGCAGTGACGCCGGGACAGGGGGTAGGGATACGCAGTATTTT. Translated, it gives CASSDAGTGGRDTQYF.

This clonotype was detected a few times. The chain carries TRBV6-5 and TRBJ2-7; 7 bases line up with TRBD1. Germline V CDR1 and CDR2: MNHEY, SVGAGI. The CDR3 totals 17 residues. V dropped 5 bases and J dropped 6; count of bases not matched to a gene: 19. The CDR3, as DNA: TGTGCCAGCAGTCTACCCCCGGGACAGTCTCGATGGGTCGAGCAGTACTTC. This codes for CASSLPPGQSRWVEQYF.

V is TRBV10-3 and J is TRBJ2-3, with 8 bases lining up with TRBD2. This CDR3 has 15 residues. The junction had 3 bases not matched to a gene; V was cut back by 3 bases and J by 1 base. Germline CDR1 ENHRY, CDR2 SYGVKD. The CDR3 nucleotides are TGTGCCATCAGTGAAGTTAGCGGGGGCACAGATACGCAGTATTTT. Translated: CAISEVSGGTDTQYF.

The chain couples TRBV7-4 to TRBJ1-3; D uncertain. Germline-derived CDR1 and CDR2 are SGHVT and SQSDAQ. There are 16 residues in the CDR3. Between the trimmed V and J ends, which lost 5 bases and 4 bases, there was a span of 18 bases. CDR3 protein: CASSPGLLGEGNTIYF. Written as DNA, the CDR3 is TGTGCCAGCAGCCCCGGGTTGTTAGGAGAGGGAAACACCATATATTTT.

The rearrangement joins TRBV7-9 to TRBJ2-3; D gene ambiguous. Germline assignment: CDR1 SEHNR and CDR2 FQNEAQ (reference sequence). This CDR3 is built from 15 residues. Trimming left V 2 bases short and J 4 bases short, with 13 bases between. The CDR3 DNA follows: TGTGCCAGCAGCTTAAGTCCCCTAAATTCAGATACGCAGTATTTT. Translation: CASSLSPLNSDTQYF.

This clonotype was observed a few times. This chain connects TRBV27 to TRBJ2-1; weak D call: TRBD2 (7 bases). The CDR3 is 17 amino acids. The germline V and J ends were trimmed by 9 bases and 6 bases, with 27 bases remaining between them. Germline CDR1 is MNHEY and CDR2 is SMNVEV (reference sequence). In DNA form, the CDR3 reads TGTGCCAGTTCTTTAATTATTGGCGGGGGACAACCCAATGAGCAGTTCTTC. Protein sequence: CASSLIIGGGQPNEQFF.

The rearrangement joins TRBV20-1 to TRBJ2-1; D call uncertain. Trimming left V 3 bases short and J 0 bases short, with 6 bases between. Germline lookup yields CDR1 DFQATT and CDR2 SNEGSKA (reference sequence). The CDR3 is 13 residues long. The CDR3 sequence is CSARGYSYNEQFF. The CDR3 DNA reads as TGCAGTGCTAGGGGGTACTCCTACAATGAGCAGTTCTTC.

In this sample, this clonotype turned up many times. The chain carries TRBV5-6 and TRBJ1-1, with 9 bases that match TRBD1. Trimming at V came to 3 bases and at J to 0 bases, leaving 3 bases not matched to a gene. Germline-derived CDR1 and CDR2 are SGHDT and YYEEEE. The CDR3 runs to 15 residues. CDR3 sequence: CASSYGQGMNTEAFF. CDR3 nucleotide sequence: TGTGCCAGCAGCTACGGACAGGGGATGAACACTGAAGCTTTCTTT.

This chain links TRBV18 with TRBJ2-1; 9 bases map to TRBD1. Germline V gives CDR1 KGHSH, CDR2 LQKENI. With V trimmed by 6 bases and J by 7 bases, 1 base remained unmatched. CDR3 length equals 12 residues. The CDR3 DNA follows: TGTGCCAGCTCGGACAGGGGAAATGAGCAGTTCTTC. It yields the protein CASSDRGNEQFF.

This clonotype was seen a handful of times. The chain recombines TRBV5-1 with TRBJ1-1; perhaps TRBD1 as D (6 bases). V was trimmed by 3 bases and J by 0 bases, leaving 12 bases between them. The germline CDR1 and CDR2 sequences are SGHRS and YFSETQ. The CDR3 spans 15 residues. This CDR3 is CASSWGPSLNTEAFF. The DNA for the CDR3 is TGCGCCAGCAGCTGGGGGCCGTCTTTGAACACTGAAGCTTTCTTT.

This clonotype was found many times. The chain carries TRBV25-1 and TRBJ2-1, with 7 bases matching TRBD1. Germline trimming cut 4 bases from V and 8 bases from J; bases unmatched to any gene: 14. Germline CDR1 is MGHDK and CDR2 is SYGVNS. The CDR3 sequence is 16 residues long. In DNA form, the CDR3 reads TGTGCCAGCAGTGGACTCTCTCAGGGGGTTAAGGATGAGCAGTTCTTC. Its protein is CASSGLSQGVKDEQFF.